This T cell receptor beta chain came from a study of T cells in Graves' hyperthyroidism and ophthalmopathy. Germline CDR1 is MDHEN and CDR2 is SYDVKM. V lost 7 bases, J lost 0 bases, and 12 bases lay in between. The CDR3 runs to 14 residues. TCR beta CDR3 regions were amplified from RNA. HTBI primers were used for first-round RT-PCR of the TCR CDR3. TCRdb recomputed calls from the multiplex PCR reads with MiXCR, one row per CDR3 protein. Altogether fewer than 650,000 distinct CDR3 sequences are present, approximately 13% being singletons, with the ten largest covering roughly 5.7%. The blood was taken when hyperthyroidism was first diagnosed, before any ophthalmopathy symptoms showed up.

This chain links TRBV28 with TRBJ1-2; D might be TRBD1 (5 bases). The sample comprised blood. This TCR came from a woman in her 30s with Graves' hyperthyroidism that later progressed to Graves' ophthalmopathy. The CDR3 region is CASTWGGPNYGYTF. The CDR3 nucleotides read TGTGCCAGCACCTGGGGGGGACCTAACTATGGCTACACCTTC.